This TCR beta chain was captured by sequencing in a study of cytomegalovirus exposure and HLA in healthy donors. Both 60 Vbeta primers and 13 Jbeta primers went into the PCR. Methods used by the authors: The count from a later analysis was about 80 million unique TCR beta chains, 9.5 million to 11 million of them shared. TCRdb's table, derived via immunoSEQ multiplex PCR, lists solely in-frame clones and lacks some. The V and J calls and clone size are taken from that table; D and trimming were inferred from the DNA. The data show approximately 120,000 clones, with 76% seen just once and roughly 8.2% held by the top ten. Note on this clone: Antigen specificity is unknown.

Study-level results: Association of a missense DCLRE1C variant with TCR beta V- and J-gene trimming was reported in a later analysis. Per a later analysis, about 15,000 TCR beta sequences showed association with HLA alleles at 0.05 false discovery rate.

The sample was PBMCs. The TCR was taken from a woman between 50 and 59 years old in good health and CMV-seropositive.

The CDR3 region has the DNA TGTGCCAGCAGCGTAGGTCCGGGGGACATTCAGTACTTC. It yields the protein CASSVGPGDIQYF. This chain joins TRBV9 and TRBJ2-4; tentative D call: TRBD2 (6 bases). The CDR3 totals 13 residues. Germline CDR1 reads SGDLS; CDR2 reads YYNGEE. The V and J ends lost 0 bases and 8 bases respectively, with 9 bases between them.